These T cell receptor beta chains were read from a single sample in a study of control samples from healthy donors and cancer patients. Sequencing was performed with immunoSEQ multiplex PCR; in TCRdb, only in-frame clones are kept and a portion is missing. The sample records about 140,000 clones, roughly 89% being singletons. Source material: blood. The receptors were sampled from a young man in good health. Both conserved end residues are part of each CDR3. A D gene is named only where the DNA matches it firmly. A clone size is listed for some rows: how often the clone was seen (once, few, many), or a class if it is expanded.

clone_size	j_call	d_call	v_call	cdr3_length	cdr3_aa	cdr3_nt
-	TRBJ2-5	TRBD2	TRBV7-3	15	CASSLTSGSQETQYF	TGTGCCAGCAGCTTGACTAGCGGATCCCAAGAGACCCAGTACTTC
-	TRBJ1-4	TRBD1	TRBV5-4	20	CASSLKLWTGDSSTNEKLFF	TGTGCCAGCAGCTTAAAGTTGTGGACAGGGGATTCTTCAACTAATGAAAAACTGTTTTTT
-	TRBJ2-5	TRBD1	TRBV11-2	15	CASSPHRGYQETQYF	TGTGCCAGCAGCCCTCACAGGGGGTACCAAGAGACCCAGTACTTC
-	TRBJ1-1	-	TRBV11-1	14	CASSARGSLTEAFF	TGTGCCAGCAGCGCACGGGGCAGTCTCACTGAAGCTTTCTTT
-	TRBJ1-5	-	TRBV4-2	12	CASSQGGQPQHF	TGTGCCAGCAGCCAGGGCGGTCAGCCCCAGCATTTT
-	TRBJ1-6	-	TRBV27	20	CASSLLRPITLSSYNSPLHF	TGTGCCAGCTCGCTACTTCGACCGATTACACTTAGCTCCTATAATTCACCCCTCCACTTT
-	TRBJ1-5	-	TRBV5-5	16	CASSLAFGSLGQPQHF	TGTGCCAGCAGCTTGGCCTTCGGCAGCCTAGGGCAGCCCCAGCATTTT
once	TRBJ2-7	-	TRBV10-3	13	CAISDHSSYEQYF	TGTGCCATCAGTGATCACAGCTCCTACGAGCAGTACTTC
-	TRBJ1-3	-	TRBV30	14	CAWSVRGSGNTIYF	TGTGCCTGGAGTGTACGGGGCTCTGGAAACACCATATATTTT
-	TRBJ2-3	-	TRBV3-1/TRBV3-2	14	CASSQGLDPDTQYF	TGTGCCAGCAGCCAGGGGCTGGACCCGGATACGCAGTATTTT
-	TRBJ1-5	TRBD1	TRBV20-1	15	CSASLGTASNQPQHF	TGCAGTGCTAGTCTCGGGACAGCAAGCAATCAGCCCCAGCATTTT
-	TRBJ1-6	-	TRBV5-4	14	CASSLEGIASPLHF	TGTGCCAGCAGCTTGGAGGGGATCGCTTCACCCCTCCACTTT
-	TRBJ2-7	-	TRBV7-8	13	CASSPRQFYEQYF	TGTGCCAGCAGCCCCCGACAGTTCTACGAGCAGTACTTC
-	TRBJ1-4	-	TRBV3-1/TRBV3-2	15	CASSHPGATNEKLFF	TGTGCCAGCAGCCATCCGGGGGCAACTAATGAAAAACTGTTTTTT
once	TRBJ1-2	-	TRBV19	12	CASRDRSYGYTF	TGTGCCAGCCGCGACAGGAGCTATGGCTACACCTTC
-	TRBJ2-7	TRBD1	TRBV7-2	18	CASSLPGQTTHSSYEQYF	TGTGCCAGCAGCTTGCCGGGACAGACCACTCATAGCTCCTACGAGCAGTACTTC
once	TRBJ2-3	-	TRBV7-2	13	CASSLGPTDTQYF	TGTGCCAGCAGCTTAGGCCCCACAGATACGCAGTATTTT
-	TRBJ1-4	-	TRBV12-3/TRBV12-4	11	CASSLLGRLFF	TGTGCCAGCAGTTTGCTGGGAAGACTGTTTTTT
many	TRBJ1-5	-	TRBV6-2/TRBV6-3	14	CASSYSGGNQPQHF	TGTGCCAGCAGTTATTCGGGCGGCAATCAGCCCCAGCATTTT
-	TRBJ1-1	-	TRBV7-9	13	CASSHWDGKEAFF	TGTGCCAGCAGCCATTGGGACGGGAAGGAAGCTTTCTTT
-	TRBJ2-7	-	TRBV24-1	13	CATSDPTGIVQYF	TGTGCCACCAGTGACCCCACCGGAATTGTACAGTACTTC
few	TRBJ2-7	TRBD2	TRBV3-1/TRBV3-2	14	CASSQEGGKYEQYF	TGTGCCAGCAGCCAAGAGGGGGGGAAGTACGAGCAGTACTTC
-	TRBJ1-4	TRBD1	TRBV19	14	CASSNDRADEKLFF	TGTGCCAGTAGCAACGACAGGGCGGATGAAAAACTGTTTTTT
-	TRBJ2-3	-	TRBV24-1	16	CATSDVTPGGTDTQYF	TGTGCCACCAGTGATGTGACCCCGGGCGGCACAGATACGCAGTATTTT
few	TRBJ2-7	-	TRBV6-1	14	CASSERGRNYEQYF	TGTGCCAGCAGTGAAAGAGGCAGGAACTACGAGCAGTACTTC
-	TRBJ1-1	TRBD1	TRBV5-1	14	CASRLQGLDTEAFF	TGCGCCAGCAGGTTACAGGGGCTAGATACTGAAGCTTTCTTT
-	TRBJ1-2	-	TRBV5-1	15	CASSLANAGSYGYTF	TGCGCCAGCAGCTTGGCCAATGCAGGGTCCTATGGCTACACCTTC
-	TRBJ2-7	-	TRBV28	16	CVSSPPGSILSYEQYF	TGTGTCAGCAGCCCTCCGGGGTCCATCCTATCCTACGAGCAGTACTTC
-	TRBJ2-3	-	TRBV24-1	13	CATKPVGTDTQYF	TGTGCCACCAAACCGGTGGGCACAGATACGCAGTATTTT
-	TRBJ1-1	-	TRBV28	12	CASKSSVTEAFF	TGTGCCAGCAAATCAAGCGTCACTGAAGCTTTCTTT
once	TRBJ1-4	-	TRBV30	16	CALYGVSDATNEKLFF	TGTGCCTTATATGGGGTGTCCGATGCAACTAATGAAAAACTGTTTTTT
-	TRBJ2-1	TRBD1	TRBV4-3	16	CASSHKGTGNGNEQFF	TGCGCCAGCAGCCATAAAGGGACAGGGAATGGAAATGAGCAGTTCTTC
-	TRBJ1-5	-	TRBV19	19	CASSISSVSLVYSNQPQHF	TGTGCCAGTAGTATTTCCTCCGTTTCCCTAGTTTATAGCAATCAGCCCCAGCATTTT
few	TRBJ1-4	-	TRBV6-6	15	CASSNGRGSNEKLFF	TGTGCCAGCAGTAACGGTCGGGGAAGTAATGAAAAACTGTTTTTT
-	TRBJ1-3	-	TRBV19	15	CASTHVGGSGNTIYF	TGTGCCAGTACCCACGTTGGGGGTTCGGGAAACACCATATATTTT
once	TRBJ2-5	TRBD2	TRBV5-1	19	CASSLRTAGLASGSETQYF	TGCGCCAGCAGCTTAAGGACTGCCGGACTAGCCTCCGGGTCGGAGACCCAGTACTTC
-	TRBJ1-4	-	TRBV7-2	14	CASSPDIGDEKLFF	TGTGCCAGCAGCCCCGACATTGGAGATGAAAAACTGTTTTTT
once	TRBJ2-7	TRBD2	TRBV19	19	CASSISPGLAGFARDEQYF	TGTGCCAGTAGTATTTCCCCGGGACTAGCGGGTTTTGCCCGGGACGAGCAGTACTTC
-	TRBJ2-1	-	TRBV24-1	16	CATSDSGGRSYNEQFF	TGTGCCACCAGTGATTCTGGGGGGCGCTCCTACAATGAGCAGTTCTTC